The clone carrying this TCR beta chain was seen a few times. Its antigen remains unidentified. The data stem from a study of CD8+ T cells in alopecia areata. CDR3 length: 12 amino acids. CDR1 and CDR2 (germline): SQVTM, ANQGSEA. J was trimmed by 12 bases and V by 1 base; bases with no gene match: 3. Treatment defined: oral pan-JAK inhibitor, 5-10 mg twice daily. In each case, RNA was isolated and then reverse transcribed into cDNA as the sequencing template. The method was immunoSEQ multiplex PCR; TCRdb's version includes in-frame clones alone and lacks a portion of them. The data hold roughly 76,000 clones, with over 25% observed a single time. General observations from the study: Tofacitinib delivered significant drops in scalp clonality and in expanded CD8+ clones among the top 100.

The chain combines TRBV29-1 with TRBJ2-7, with 13 bases matching TRBD2. The sample consisted of CD8+ T cells sorted from blood, taken at week 4, from a patient treated with tofacitinib. The TCR originated in a human donor with alopecia areata. The CDR3 coding sequence is TGCAGCGTTGAAGGGACTAGCGGGAGTCGGTACTTC. Its protein product is CSVEGTSGSRYF.